The 20 T cell receptor beta chains below were found in one sample sequenced in a study of blood T cell repertoires in COVID-19 (dated by TCRdb to the early 2020s). Receptor amplification or capture employed the immunoSEQ multiplex PCR assay. TCRdb retrieved this table from immuneACCESS and kept in-frame rearrangements only. Not all clones are present; in checked studies, unresolved V genes account for under half, and no reason is known for the remainder. The sample table shows 65,000 to 90,000 clones, and around 80% are seen once. The ten most abundant clones make up 4% to 5.5% of the sample. Sample: peripheral blood. The receptors were gathered from a woman of 80 years or more with active or convalescent COVID-19.

The chain employs TRBV18 and TRBJ2-5, with 7 positions matching TRBD1. V shed 1 base, J shed 2 bases, and the junction held 1 base outside the gene matches. The CDR3 is 14 residues long. CDR1 and CDR2 from the germline V gene are KGHSH and LQKENI. CDR3 amino acids: CASSPQQGQETQYF. In DNA form, the CDR3 reads TGTGCCAGCTCACCACAACAGGGGCAAGAGACCCAGTACTTC.

This clone was seen more than once but under ten times. The chain has TRBV5-1 and TRBJ2-7, with TRBD2 as a possible D gene (7 bases). Germline V gene data show CDR1 as SGHRS and CDR2 as YFSETQ. The CDR3 extends over 14 amino acids. Trimming took 6 bases from V and 1 from J, leaving 14 bases between them. CDR3 DNA sequence: TGCGCCAGCAATTTCGGGGGGCGTTCCTACGAGCAGTACTTC. It yields the protein CASNFGGRSYEQYF.

This clone was counted only a few times. The chain carries TRBV18 and TRBJ2-6, with D maybe TRBD1 (5 bases). This CDR3 contains 15 residues. Germline CDR1 reads KGHSH; CDR2 reads LQKENI. V lost 5 bases to trimming and J lost 1 base, with 9 bases between them. CDR3 loop: CASSVRVSGANVLTF. The CDR3 DNA is TGTGCCAGCTCAGTCAGGGTATCTGGGGCCAACGTCCTGACTTTC. The full variable domain, rest sourced from reference TRBV18 and TRBJ2-6, is NAGVMQNPRHLVRRRGQEARLRCSPMKGHSHVYWYRQLPEEGLKFMVYLQKENIIDESGMPKERFSAEFPKEGPSILRIQQVVRGDSAAYFCASSVRVSGANVLTFGAGSRLTVL.

The chain uses TRBV24-1 and TRBJ1-2, with D possibly TRBD1 on 6 matching bases. Trimming took off 4 bases at V and 2 bases at J, with 40 bases between the two ends. The CDR3 loop spans 24 amino acids. Germline V lookup: CDR1 KGHDR, CDR2 SFDVKD. CDR3 in amino acids: CATSDDLSLGFGGGLRYSNYGYTF. CDR3 nucleotides: TGTGCCACCAGTGACGATTTGTCTCTTGGATTCGGGGGGGGGCTCAGATATTCGAACTATGGCTACACCTTC.

The chain employs TRBV11-2 and TRBJ2-7, with D possibly matching TRBD2 (5 bases). The ends were cut back, 5 bases at V and 4 bases at J, with 18 bases in the middle. This CDR3 comprises 15 residues. Per the germline V gene, CDR1 is SGHAT and CDR2 is FQNNGV. The CDR3 DNA reads TGTGCCAGCAGCCCAAACCTCGGTGGGAGTTACGAGCAGTACTTC. This sequence encodes CASSPNLGGSYEQYF.

The J gene is TRBJ1-1, the V gene TRBV28; D not certain. This CDR3 is 11 amino acids long. The germline gives CDR1 MDHEN, CDR2 SYDVKM. Trimming stripped 2 bases from V and 12 bases from J, with 10 bases between. CDR3: CASSLGEVTFF. In DNA, the CDR3 is TGTGCCAGCAGTTTAGGGGAGGTGACTTTCTTT.

This chain joins TRBV6-6 and TRBJ2-7, with D maybe TRBD2 (6 bases). Germline V lookup: CDR1 MNHNY, CDR2 SVGAGI (reference sequence). CDR3 length: 15 amino acids. V lost 6 bases, J lost 0 bases, and 15 bases lay in between. CDR3 amino acids: CASRSAGPSSYEQYF. In DNA, the CDR3 is TGTGCCAGCAGATCTGCGGGACCGAGCTCCTACGAGCAGTACTTC.

The V call is TRBV6-5, the J call TRBJ2-7; 11 bases match TRBD1. Germline CDR1 and CDR2: MNHEY and SVGAGI. The CDR3 spans 15 residues. The V segment lost 5 bases and the J segment 4 bases; nucleotides outside the gene matches: 7. The CDR3 sequence: CASSTDRGLLYEQYF. For the CDR3, the DNA is TGTGCCAGCAGTACGGACAGGGGGCTCCTTTACGAGCAGTACTTC.

A single count supports this clone. The chain uses TRBV5-6 and TRBJ2-7; a possible D gene is TRBD2 (5 bases). This CDR3 is built from 15 residues. Germline assignment: CDR1 SGHDT and CDR2 YYEEEE. Deletions cut 1 base from V and 0 bases from J, with 11 bases between. Here the CDR3 reads CASSLMRVSSYEQYF. The CDR3 bases are TGTGCCAGCAGCTTGATGCGGGTAAGCTCCTACGAGCAGTACTTC.

The CDR3: CASSRWDSRAKNIQYF. The CDR3 DNA sequence: TGTGCCAGCAGCCGATGGGACAGCCGAGCCAAAAACATTCAGTACTTC. The V gene is TRBV3-1 (or the pseudogene TRBV3-2), the J gene TRBJ2-4, with TRBD1 identical over 7 bases. Per the germline V gene, CDR1 is LGHDT and CDR2 is YNNKEL (reference sequence). V lost 4 bases, J lost 0 bases, and 6 bases stayed unmatched. This CDR3 is 16 amino acids long.

The rearrangement links TRBV28 to TRBJ1-5; TRBD1 matches 9 bases. The length of the CDR3 is 16 residues. After removal of 5 bases from V and 6 bases from J, the junction contained 11 bases not matched to a gene. The germline gives CDR1 MDHEN, CDR2 SYDVKM. CDR3 amino acids: CASSRTGGARGQPQHF. The CDR3 region has the DNA TGTGCCAGCAGTCGTACAGGGGGCGCGAGGGGTCAGCCCCAGCATTTT.

This chain links TRBV7-2 with TRBJ1-5, with D maybe TRBD1 (5 bases). This CDR3 spans 16 amino acids. Trimming took 1 base from V and 0 from J, leaving 10 bases between them. The germline V gene has CDR1 SGHTA and CDR2 FQGNSA. The CDR3 DNA follows: TGTGCCAGCAGCTTAGGACAGTTGAATAGCAATCAGCCCCAGCATTTT. Its protein product is CASSLGQLNSNQPQHF. The full variable domain, with the rest looked up from reference TRBV7-2 and TRBJ1-5, is GAGVSQSPSNKVTEKGKDVELRCDPISGHTALYWYRQSLGQGLEFLIYFQGNSAPDKSGLPSDRFSAERTGGSVSTLTIQRTQQEDSAVYLCASSLGQLNSNQPQHFGDGTRLSIL.

The chain employs TRBV5-4 and TRBJ2-7, with 11 bases lining up with TRBD1. Germline V gene sequence: CDR1 SGHNT, CDR2 YYREEE (reference sequence). This CDR3 has 15 amino acids. Losses at the gene ends were 2 bases for V and 0 bases for J; bases not matched to a gene: 1. CDR3 sequence reads: CASSFGQGASYEQYF. The CDR3 nucleotides are TGTGCCAGCAGCTTCGGACAGGGGGCCTCCTACGAGCAGTACTTC.

This chain joins TRBV7-2 and TRBJ1-2, with a weak D call TRBD1 (6 bases). Germline CDR1 and CDR2: SGHTA and FQGNSA. Trimming took 2 bases from V and 7 from J, leaving 14 bases between them. The CDR3 spans 14 residues. Here the CDR3 reads CASSLSLQGSGYTF. The DNA of the CDR3 is TGTGCCAGCAGCTTATCTTTACAGGGCAGTGGCTACACCTTC.

The CDR3 nucleotides are TGTGCCAGCAGCCCTAAGGACAGGGATTCTGAAGCTTTCTTT. Its translation is CASSPKDRDSEAFF. The J gene is TRBJ1-1, the V gene TRBV4-2, with 8 bases that match TRBD1. Germline V CDR1 and CDR2: LGHNA, YNFKEQ. V dropped 4 bases and J dropped 6; count of bases not matched to a gene: 7. The CDR3 spans 14 residues.

This rearrangement joins TRBV20-1 to TRBJ2-5, with a possible D match to TRBD1 (5 bases). The CDR3 loop spans 11 amino acids. Germline V CDR1 and CDR2: DFQATT, SNEGSKA (reference sequence). V lost 6 bases and J lost 7, with 12 bases in between. CDR3 bases: TGCAGTGCAAGCCCTCAGGGGACCCAGTACTTC. Translated, it gives CSASPQGTQYF.

J is TRBJ1-4 and V is TRBV6-1, with D perhaps matching TRBD1 (6 bases). V lost 3 bases to trimming and J lost 3 bases, with 11 bases between them. CDR3 length equals 15 residues. Germline assignment: CDR1 MNHNS and CDR2 SASEGT. CDR3 DNA sequence: TGTGCCAGCAGTGAGATCGGGACACCTAATGAAAAACTGTTTTTT. It codes for CASSEIGTPNEKLFF.

The chain recombines TRBV19 with TRBJ1-1; a possible D gene is TRBD1 (6 bases). Germline V gene lookup returns CDR1 LNHDA and CDR2 SQIVND (reference sequence). This CDR3 spans 16 amino acids. Trimming removed 3 bases at V and 5 bases at J, with 19 bases between. The CDR3 region has the DNA TGTGCCAGTAGTATGGGGGTGAGCCAGGGGTGGACTGAAGCTTTCTTT. Its protein product is CASSMGVSQGWTEAFF.

This clone was recorded a few times. The gene calls are TRBV3-1 (or the pseudogene TRBV3-2) and TRBJ2-1; maybe TRBD2 (5 bases). Trimming took off 7 bases at V and 1 base at J, with 20 bases between the two ends. Germline V gives CDR1 LGHDT, CDR2 YNNKEL (reference sequence). This CDR3 spans 17 amino acids. CDR3 sequence: CASTPRSLPGSYNEQFF. Written as DNA, the CDR3 is TGTGCCAGCACCCCCCGCAGCCTCCCGGGGTCCTACAATGAGCAGTTCTTC.

The CDR3 spells CASRRPEGALHF. The CDR3 DNA follows: TGTGCCAGCAGGCGACCTGAAGGGGCCCTCCACTTT. The chain links TRBV7-2 to TRBJ1-6, with D perhaps TRBD1 (5 bases). V was shortened by 6 bases and J by 14 bases, with 14 bases between the two germline ends. Looked up from germline, CDR1 is SGHTA and CDR2 is FQGNSA. The CDR3 covers 12 residues.